Listed below are T cell receptor beta chains from one sample, sequenced in a study of T cells after yellow fever vaccination. TCRdb reprocessed the 5' RACE reads via MiXCR and lists one record per CDR3 protein. The data show 310,000 or so distinct CDR3 sequences, 6.8% seen once. The material sequenced was PBMCs, taken about 41 days after the first yellow fever vaccination. Receptors originate from a man between 18 and 29 years old who received the YFV17D yellow fever vaccine. Each CDR3 is given with its conserved first and last residue. Fields, in order: J gene, D gene, V gene, clone size, CDR3 length, CDR3 DNA, CDR3 protein. A D gene is named only where the DNA matches it firmly. Clone size is stated in some rows and not others, as once, few, many or a class when expanded.

>TRBJ1-3|.|TRBV5-6|.|12
TGTGCCAGCAGCCTACAGGGAGACACCATATATTTT
CASSLQGDTIYF
>TRBJ2-3|TRBD2|TRBV5-5|many|14
TGTGCCAGCAGCTCGGGGGGGTGGCCAGATACGCAGTATTTT
CASSSGGWPDTQYF
>TRBJ1-5|.|TRBV6-2/TRBV6-3|.|13
TGTGCCAGCGACATCGGGAGCAATCAGCCCCAGCATTTT
CASDIGSNQPQHF
>TRBJ2-1|TRBD1|TRBV12-3/TRBV12-4|.|16
TGTGCCAGCAGCCTTCTCCGGGACAGGGTCGATCTTGAGCAGTTCTTC
CASSLLRDRVDLEQFF
>TRBJ1-2|.|TRBV29-1|few|13
TGCAGCTCAGCCGGGGGCGAAAGCTATGGCTACACCTTC
CSSAGGESYGYTF
>TRBJ2-7|.|TRBV27|few|15
TGTGCCAGCAGTTTAGTTGGCTACTCATCCTACGAGCAGTACTTC
CASSLVGYSSYEQYF
>TRBJ1-1|.|TRBV3-1|few|13
TGTGCCAGCAGCCAAACCAAGGGCGCAGAAGCTTTCTTT
CASSQTKGAEAFF
>TRBJ2-1|.|TRBV7-3|.|13
TGTGCCAGCAGCTTTTCCGGGGGCGATGAGCAGTTCTTC
CASSFSGGDEQFF
>TRBJ2-2|.|TRBV12-3/TRBV12-4|.|15
TGTGCCAGCGCCGGGACTCCACTGAACACCGGGGAGCTGTTTTTT
CASAGTPLNTGELFF
>TRBJ2-6|.|TRBV7-2|few|13
TGTGCCAGCAGCCTCATCGGGGCCAACGTCCTGACTTTC
CASSLIGANVLTF
>TRBJ2-1|TRBD2|TRBV5-1|many|21
TGCGCCAGCAGCTTGGTCCTCGGTAGCGGGGGATCGACCCCACGGGACAATGAGCAGTTCTTC
CASSLVLGSGGSTPRDNEQFF
>TRBJ2-1|.|TRBV3-1|.|15
TGTGCCAGCAGCCAAGTAGCGCAGACCTACAATGAGCAGTTCTTC
CASSQVAQTYNEQFF
>TRBJ1-2|.|TRBV20-1|few|12
TGCAGTGCTAGAAGTGACCTGGGCGGCTACACCTTC
CSARSDLGGYTF
>TRBJ2-7|.|TRBV29-1|.|11
TGCAGCGTTGCCAGCACCTACGAGCAGTACTTC
CSVASTYEQYF
>TRBJ1-2|.|TRBV6-5|few|17
TGTGCCAGCATTACTCGGCCCTGGGGGGCGTTTAACTATGGCTACACCTTC
CASITRPWGAFNYGYTF
>TRBJ1-1|.|TRBV5-5|few|15
TGTGCCAGCAGCTTCGGGGGGGCGCAGGGCACTGAAGCTTTCTTT
CASSFGGAQGTEAFF
>TRBJ2-5|TRBD2|TRBV20-1|few|14
TGCAGTGCTAGTGGGGCGGGAGTCCAAGAGACCCAGTACTTC
CSASGAGVQETQYF
>TRBJ2-5|TRBD1|TRBV5-5|few|16
TGTGCCAGCAGACCACCCGGGACAGGGGGCGGGGAGACCCAGTACTTC
CASRPPGTGGGETQYF
>TRBJ2-4|.|TRBV7-9|.|16
TGTGCCAGCAGCTTCGAACCTTTGGGGGCCAAAAACATTCAGTACTTC
CASSFEPLGAKNIQYF
>TRBJ2-2|TRBD1|TRBV6-1|.|15
TGTGCCAGCATCCATGGACAGGCCTTCCCCGGGGAGCTGTTTTTT
CASIHGQAFPGELFF
>TRBJ1-1|.|TRBV12-3/TRBV12-4|few|11
TGTGCCAGCAGATGGCGGTTTGAAGCTTTCTTT
CASRWRFEAFF
>TRBJ2-1|TRBD2|TRBV12-3/TRBV12-4|.|13
TGTGCCAGCGGTCGGCGGGAGGCCAATGAGCAGTTCTTC
CASGRREANEQFF
>TRBJ2-2|.|TRBV12-3/TRBV12-4|.|22
TGTGCCAGCAGTTTGACTACGCCGGACGACGGACAAATAAAGGCGAACACCGGGGAGCTGTTTTTT
CASSLTTPDDGQIKANTGELFF
>TRBJ2-5|TRBD2|TRBV19|many|14
TGTGCCAGTGGGACTAGCTTCTACCAAGAGACCCAGTACTTC
CASGTSFYQETQYF
>TRBJ1-2|.|TRBV9|few|14
TGTGCCAGCAGCGTATTGGGGGGGCAGGAAGGCTACACCTTC
CASSVLGGQEGYTF
>TRBJ2-6|.|TRBV20-1|few|17
TGCAGTGCTAGAGCGACAGTTATTGCCCCTGGGGCCAACGTCCTGACTTTC
CSARATVIAPGANVLTF
>TRBJ2-3|.|TRBV2|.|14
TGTGCCAGCAGTGGCCGGGCGGGGTCAGATACGCAGTATTTT
CASSGRAGSDTQYF
>TRBJ2-3|.|TRBV24-1|many|13
TGTGCCACCAGTGAGGGGAGCACAGATACGCAGTATTTT
CATSEGSTDTQYF
>TRBJ2-7|.|TRBV10-3|.|13
TGTGCCACCGAGACAGGCAACCTCTACGAGCAGTACTTC
CATETGNLYEQYF
>TRBJ1-2|.|TRBV30|.|13
TGTGCCTGGAGCCTACAGGGAGGCTATGGCTACACCTTC
CAWSLQGGYGYTF
>TRBJ1-2|TRBD1|TRBV12-3/TRBV12-4|few|15
TGTGCCAGCAGTTTGGACAGGGCGAAAATTTATGGCTACACCTTC
CASSLDRAKIYGYTF
>TRBJ2-1|TRBD1|TRBV7-3|.|13
TGTGCCAGCAGCCTGGGTAGTAGGACAGGGCAGTTCTTC
CASSLGSRTGQFF
>TRBJ2-3|TRBD1|TRBV5-1|many|15
TGCGCCAGCAGCTTGACGGGACAGGGCACAGATACGCAGTATTTT
CASSLTGQGTDTQYF
>TRBJ2-7|.|TRBV5-6|few|14
TGTGCCAGCAGCTTGGACCTGACAGCCCCTCAGCAGTACTTC
CASSLDLTAPQQYF
>TRBJ2-2|.|TRBV3-1|many|13
TGTGCCAGCAGCCAGCAGGGGACAGGGGAGCTGTTTTTT
CASSQQGTGELFF
>TRBJ2-1|TRBD1|TRBV6-2/TRBV6-3|.|15
TGTGCCAGCCAGGGGGACAGGGGCTCCTACAATGAGCAGTTCTTC
CASQGDRGSYNEQFF
>TRBJ2-4|.|TRBV20-1|few|14
TGCAGTGCTGAACAACCCGGGGCCAAAAACATTCAGTACTTC
CSAEQPGAKNIQYF
>TRBJ2-1|.|TRBV7-2|.|13
TGTGCCAGCACGGTTAACTCCTACAATGAGCAGTTCTTC
CASTVNSYNEQFF
>TRBJ2-3|.|TRBV7-9|few|13
TGTGCCAGCACCCTGGAAAGGAGAGATACGCAGTATTTT
CASTLERRDTQYF